This T cell receptor beta chain was recovered during a study of blood T cell repertoires in COVID-19. About the research overall: Samples representing acute and convalescent COVID-19 were sourced from the United States, Italy and Spain. From T cells, B-cell-depleted T cells, or PBMCs came the material, which was cDNA or gDNA.

CDR1 and CDR2 from the germline V gene are SGDLS and YYNGEE. Trimming removed 0 bases at V and 14 bases at J, with 20 bases between. The CDR3 loop spans 14 amino acids. As processed by the authors: Amplification with reference gene primers provided the estimates of nucleated cell counts. The data were produced by immunoSEQ multiplex PCR, yet TCRdb's version contains in-frame clones alone and is incomplete. V, J and clone size are taken as reported in that table, and D and trimming were inferred from the DNA itself. This sample has around 120,000 clones, with around 83% found just once. This chain uses TRBV9 with TRBJ2-5; a weak D match, TRBD2 (6 bases). Material for sequencing was peripheral blood. This clonotype was sampled from a man at least 80 years old with active or convalescent COVID-19. The CDR3 DNA is TGTGCCAGCAGCGTAGTATCGGGGGTCGGGCGGATTTACTTC. It codes for CASSVVSGVGRIYF.